The rows below give T cell receptor beta chains drawn from one sample of a study of human T cells and chemical hapten exposure. TCRdb reprocessed the RACE reads with MiXCR, giving one entry per CDR3 protein. The sample lists 60,000 or so distinct CDR3 sequences; roughly 9.8% were seen once. This sample comprised whole blood, obtained in connection with sensitization to the hapten diphenylcyclopropenone (DPC). The receptors here all came from a man in his forties with alopecia areata. Some clones in this sample may be carry-over from other donors' samples. Each CDR3 is given with its conserved first and last residue. The D gene is left open where the match is weak. For some rows the clone size is stated as once, few or many, or as a class when expanded; others skip it.

>many|TRBV5-1|TRBD1|TRBJ2-2
TGCGCCAGCAGCTTACAGGGGACCGGGGAGCTGTTTTTT
CASSLQGTGELFF
>few|TRBV28|TRBD1|TRBJ2-7
TGTGCCAGCAGTCAAGACAGGGGCCACGAGCAGTACTTC
CASSQDRGHEQYF
>few|TRBV6-6|TRBD1|TRBJ2-7
TGTGCCAGCAGTCTGGGACAGGGATTCTACGAGCAGTACTTC
CASSLGQGFYEQYF
>many|TRBV5-1|TRBD2|TRBJ2-3
TGCGCCAGCAGACTAGCGGTTAGCACAGATACGCAGTATTTT
CASRLAVSTDTQYF
>few|TRBV6-6|.|TRBJ1-1
TGTGCCAGCAGTCGGAGGGGCGAGGACACTGAAGCTTTCTTT
CASSRRGEDTEAFF
>many|TRBV12-2|.|TRBJ2-7
TGTGCAAGTCGCTTCTCGGGGCAGGCGGACGATCTGAGCGAGCAGTACTTC
CASRFSGQADDLSEQYF
>medium-sized|TRBV11-2|TRBD1|TRBJ2-7
TGTGCCAGCAGCCCTACAGGGGGCGAGCAGTACTTC
CASSPTGGEQYF
>many|TRBV5-1|TRBD2|TRBJ2-3
TGCGCCAGCAGAAGCTTCGGGACTACCTTCACAGATACGCAGTATTTT
CASRSFGTTFTDTQYF
>.|TRBV24-1|TRBD2|TRBJ2-7
TGTGCCACCAAGGACAGCGGGAGCCCGGGGGAGCAGTACTTC
CATKDSGSPGEQYF
>.|TRBV3-1|.|TRBJ2-3
TGTGCCAGCAGCCAAGAGGATACGCAGTATTTT
CASSQEDTQYF
>many|TRBV6-6|TRBD1|TRBJ1-2
TGTGCCAGCACCCCGGGACAGGGAGCGGTTAGTGCTGGCTACACCTTC
CASTPGQGAVSAGYTF
>many|TRBV5-5|TRBD1|TRBJ1-2
TGTGCCAGCAGCTTCACAGGGGGCTCAAGCTATGGCTACACCTTC
CASSFTGGSSYGYTF
>.|TRBV9|TRBD1|TRBJ2-7
TGTGCCAGCAGCGTAGGGGACAGGGGACGAACCTACGAGCAGTACTTC
CASSVGDRGRTYEQYF
>few|TRBV7-9|.|TRBJ2-3
TGTGCCAGCAGCTTCTCTAAGTACACAGATACGCAGTATTTT
CASSFSKYTDTQYF
>few|TRBV7-6|TRBD1|TRBJ2-3
TGTGCCAGCAGCTTAGGGACAGGGGACTCCAGGGGTACGCAGTATTTT
CASSLGTGDSRGTQYF
>many|TRBV27|.|TRBJ1-2
TGTGCCAGCAGTTCCCTTGAAGGGGGGAACTATGGCTACACCTTC
CASSSLEGGNYGYTF
>few|TRBV14|.|TRBJ2-1
TGTGCCAGCAGCCAAGATTCGGTCTACGAGCAGTTCTTC
CASSQDSVYEQFF
>.|TRBV19|.|TRBJ1-6
TGTGCCAGCTTTCCGGGACAAGATAATTCACCCCTCCACTTT
CASFPGQDNSPLHF
>many|TRBV5-4|.|TRBJ2-7
TGTGCCAGCAGCTTCCGCCCAGGCCCTCCCTACGAGCAGTACTTC
CASSFRPGPPYEQYF
>many|TRBV4-1|.|TRBJ2-1
TGCGCCAGCAGCCAAGAGGCACTAGAACCGTACAATGAGCAGTTCTTC
CASSQEALEPYNEQFF
>many|TRBV27|.|TRBJ2-1
TGTGCCAGCAGTTTATTGGGCGGTAGCTCCTACAATGAGCAGTTCTTC
CASSLLGGSSYNEQFF
>few|TRBV29-1|.|TRBJ2-6
TGCAGCGTTGTTTCAGGGGCCCTATCCGATCCTGCCTCTGGGGCCAACGTCCTGACTTTC
CSVVSGALSDPASGANVLTF
>.|TRBV28|.|TRBJ2-4
TGTGCCAGCAGCTTTGACGTAGCCAAAAACATTCAGTACTTC
CASSFDVAKNIQYF